The sequence of this TCR beta chain was determined in a study of shared clonotypes between healthy human individuals. Study-level background: Per donor, three plates held CD4 naive cells, three held CD4 memory, two held CD8 naive and one held CD8 memory.

The input for sorted-subset replicate PCRs was about 0.2 ug DNA, tens of thousands of T cell genomes. The table came from immunoSEQ multiplex PCR; TCRdb's copy has only in-frame clones and leaves some out. The sample carries roughly 1 million clones, roughly 75% recorded once. The V end lost 5 bases, the J end lost 1 base, and 22 bases lay between the germline ends. The CDR3 consists of 18 residues. Germline V gene sequence: CDR1 SGHNT, CDR2 YYREEE (reference sequence). This clone occurred a few times. This TCR came from a man between 18 and 29 years old in good health. The sample comprised memory CD4+ T cells sorted from blood. Subset specified: CD45RA-negative fraction. J is TRBJ1-5 and V is TRBV5-4; perhaps TRBD1 as D (6 bases). CDR3 DNA sequence: TGTGCCAGCAGTTTTGGGGGGGCACCTGGCTCAAGCAATCAGCCCCAGCATTTT. Amino acid sequence: CASSFGGAPGSSNQPQHF. Full variable domain (rest looked up from reference TRBV5-4 and TRBJ1-5): ETGVTQSPTHLIKTRGQQVTLRCSSQSGHNTVSWYQQALGQGPQFIFQYYREEENGRGNFPPRFSGLQFPNYSSELNVNALELDDSALYLCASSFGGAPGSSNQPQHFGDGTRLSIL.